The rows below give T cell receptor beta chains drawn from one sample of a study of T-cell reconstitution after alpha-beta-depleted transplantation in children. TCRdb processed the PCR reads anew with MiXCR; each CDR3 protein has one entry. Of 190,000 or so distinct CDR3 sequences listed, about 6.4% are singletons. Sample: PBMCs from the stem cell graft donor, taken from the stem cell graft. The receptor source for this set is a human donor who donated a stem cell graft to a child with Wiskott-Aldrich syndrome. Each CDR3 is given with its conserved first and last residue. A D gene is named only where the DNA matches it firmly. The size of a clone is reported for some rows only, either as once, few or many, or as a class for expanded clones.

v_call	j_call	cdr3_length	d_call	clone_size	cdr3_nt	cdr3_aa
TRBV12-3/TRBV12-4	TRBJ2-2	14	TRBD1	few	TGTGCCAGCAGATGGACAGGGGGCCCCGGGGAGCTGTTTTTT	CASRWTGGPGELFF
TRBV11-2	TRBJ2-1	13	-	few	TGTGCCAGCAGCCCCCTCCGAGCCGGTGAGCAGTTCTTC	CASSPLRAGEQFF
TRBV5-1	TRBJ2-7	13	-	many	TGCGCCAGCAGCTTGGCCGGAGGGTTCGAGCAGTACTTC	CASSLAGGFEQYF
TRBV7-9	TRBJ2-5	14	-	many	TGTGCCAGCAGTAGGACGGAAGGGGAAGGGACCCAGTACTTC	CASSRTEGEGTQYF
TRBV20-1	TRBJ2-5	13	-	many	TGCAGTGCATGGGACTTCAGGGGGGAGACCCAGTACTTC	CSAWDFRGETQYF
TRBV5-1	TRBJ2-7	14	TRBD1	many	TGCGCCAGCAGCTTGTTCGGGACAGGGGACGAGCAGTACTTC	CASSLFGTGDEQYF
TRBV18	TRBJ2-7	15	-	few	TGTGCCAGCTCACCACGGGACGGATTTTCCTACGAGCAGTACTTC	CASSPRDGFSYEQYF
TRBV6-1	TRBJ2-3	15	-	many	TGTGCCAGCAGTGATAGGACAAGTAGCACAGATACGCAGTATTTT	CASSDRTSSTDTQYF
TRBV6-5	TRBJ2-7	14	TRBD2	-	TGTGCCAGCAGTTACCGGCCGGGAGCGGGGGAGCAGTACTTC	CASSYRPGAGEQYF
TRBV6-6	TRBJ2-1	13	-	many	TGTGCCAGCAGTTACTTCGAAGGCTTTGAGCAGTTCTTC	CASSYFEGFEQFF
TRBV4-3	TRBJ1-4	14	-	many	TGCGCCAGCAGCCAAAACTTGGGAAATGAAAAACTGTTTTTT	CASSQNLGNEKLFF
TRBV7-2	TRBJ2-2	16	TRBD2	few	TGTGCCAGCAGCCCCATAGCGGGAGGGCTTACCGGGGAGCTGTTTTTT	CASSPIAGGLTGELFF
TRBV6-4	TRBJ2-7	15	-	many	TGTGCCAGCAGTGACGGCGGAGGGTCGATCTACGAGCAGTACTTC	CASSDGGGSIYEQYF
TRBV12-3/TRBV12-4	TRBJ2-7	14	-	many	TGTGCCAGCAGGGTCGGCGTGGGGGCGAGTGAGCAGTACTTC	CASRVGVGASEQYF
TRBV20-1	TRBJ2-2	16	TRBD2	-	TGCAGTACTAGAGAATGGACTAGCGGGAAAACCGGGGAGCTGTTTTTT	CSTREWTSGKTGELFF
TRBV7-2	TRBJ1-1	14	-	few	TGTGCCAGCAGCTTAGGGGGCAGGGCACCAGAAGCTTTCTTT	CASSLGGRAPEAFF
TRBV11-3	TRBJ2-6	17	-	many	TGTGCCAGCAGCTTTACTGGACAGCACTCTGGGGCCAACGTCCTGACTTTC	CASSFTGQHSGANVLTF
TRBV20-1	TRBJ1-1	17	TRBD1	many	TGCAGTGCTAACGACCCGGGACAGGGCTTCATGAACACTGAAGCTTTCTTT	CSANDPGQGFMNTEAFF
TRBV5-1	TRBJ2-1	16	-	many	TGCGCCAGCAGCTTGTACATAAACGGGGCGGTAAATGAGCAGTTCTTC	CASSLYINGAVNEQFF
TRBV10-3	TRBJ2-5	14	-	many	TGTGCCATCAGTGAGTCGACAGGAGTGGAGACCCAGTACTTC	CAISESTGVETQYF
TRBV27	TRBJ2-1	15	-	many	TGTGCCAGCAGTTTAAGGCGGCAGGGCCTGAATGAGCAGTTCTTC	CASSLRRQGLNEQFF
TRBV7-9	TRBJ1-5	15	-	-	TGTGCCAGCAGCTTAGCGGGGGAGTCTGGTCAGCCCCAGCATTTT	CASSLAGESGQPQHF
TRBV12-3/TRBV12-4	TRBJ1-1	15	-	many	TGTGCCAGCAACCCGCCCGTTGGCTCGAACACTGAAGCTTTCTTT	CASNPPVGSNTEAFF
TRBV20-1	TRBJ2-3	14	-	many	TGCAGTGCTAGTTTCGGGGCGAGCACAGATACGCAGTATTTT	CSASFGASTDTQYF
TRBV12-3/TRBV12-4	TRBJ2-3	15	-	many	TGTGCCAGCAGTGCAGGGGCCGTCGCTGGAGGTACGCAGTATTTT	CASSAGAVAGGTQYF
TRBV6-1	TRBJ2-2	15	TRBD2	many	TGTGCCAGCGGGACTAGCCCCTTTATCACCGGGGAGCTGTTTTTT	CASGTSPFITGELFF
TRBV19	TRBJ2-7	13	-	many	TGTGCCAGTAGTTGGCAGGACACCTACGAGCAGTACTTC	CASSWQDTYEQYF
TRBV5-1	TRBJ1-1	16	-	few	TGCGCCAGCAGCAACTTACCTCAGGACAGGAACACTGAAGCTTTCTTT	CASSNLPQDRNTEAFF
TRBV20-1	TRBJ2-6	14	TRBD1	many	TGCAGTGCGAGGGACAGCTCTGGGGCCAACGTCCTGACTTTC	CSARDSSGANVLTF